The next 2 T cell receptor beta chains were all read from a single sample in a study of blood T cell repertoires in COVID-19. The method was immunoSEQ multiplex PCR; TCRdb's version includes in-frame clones alone and lacks a portion of them. The profile covers 97,000 or so clones, with about four fifths appearing a single time and around 18% taken by the ten largest. The source material was peripheral blood. The receptors were sampled from a woman older than 75 with active or convalescent COVID-19.

The chain combines TRBV5-4 with TRBJ1-3, with D hard to call. V shed 0 bases and J shed 1 base, with 14 bases lying between them. The germline V gene encodes CDR1 SGHNT and CDR2 YYREEE (reference sequence). This CDR3 has 17 residues. In nucleotides, the CDR3 is TGTGCCAGCAGCTTGGGGCGACCCCGGGATTCTGGAAACACCATATATTTT. Protein: CASSLGRPRDSGNTIYF.

This clone appeared a few times. The chain combines TRBV4-2 with TRBJ2-2; a possible D gene is TRBD1 (5 bases). The ends were cut back, 0 bases at V and 4 bases at J, with 12 bases in the middle. Germline V gene lookup returns CDR1 LGHNA and CDR2 YNFKEQ. The CDR3 sequence is 16 residues long. The CDR3 protein is CASSQDLQGGTGELFF. The CDR3 DNA is TGTGCCAGCAGCCAAGATCTGCAGGGCGGCACCGGGGAGCTGTTTTTT.